This T cell receptor (beta chain) originates from a study of T cell responses to AZD1222 COVID-19 vaccine. Overall study context: Doses given second, at about 4 or about 12 weeks, were pooled. Study-level findings and limits: Spike-wide coverage was observed for vaccine-associated CD4 TCRs, with dominant responses at 160-218 and 743-854.

From germline, CDR1 is GTSNPN and CDR2 SVGIG (reference sequence). The V and J ends lost 4 bases and 4 bases, in that order; junction bases with no gene match: 3. The CDR3 has 13 residues. In the case of this clone: Its antigen is as yet unknown.

Sequencing used immunoSEQ multiplex PCR; TCRdb keeps in-frame clones, though not all of them. The sample has approximately 120,000 clones; around 90% are singletons. The clonotype comes from an adult in good health. Sample: peripheral blood, taken on day 0 of AZD1222 vaccination. The chain joins TRBV30 to TRBJ1-4, with 7 bases matching TRBD1. CDR3 loop: CAWNRGDNEKLFF. The CDR3 region has the DNA TGTGCCTGGAACAGGGGCGATAATGAAAAACTGTTTTTT.